Presented here are 5 T cell receptor beta chains from one specimen sequenced in a study of cytomegalovirus exposure and HLA in healthy donors. The PCR made use of 60 Vbeta and 13 Jbeta primers. Only in-frame clones appear in the TCRdb table, and some are missing; sequencing was by immunoSEQ multiplex PCR. The sample comprises 120,000 to 150,000 clones, approximately 78% of which are singletons, and roughly 3.1% rests with the top ten. Sequenced sample: PBMCs. These receptors all come from a middle-aged man in good health and CMV-seropositive.

The V call is TRBV27, the J call TRBJ2-7, with D unclear. This CDR3 comprises 13 residues. Trimming shortened V by 5 bases and J by 2 bases, and 10 bases separated the two germline ends. Germline-derived CDR1 and CDR2 are MNHEY and SMNVEV (reference sequence). The CDR3 coding sequence is TGTGCCAGCAGTCCCTACCCCGCCTACGAGCAGTACTTC. Protein sequence: CASSPYPAYEQYF.

This chain connects TRBV5-1 to TRBJ1-1, with D maybe TRBD1 (5 bases). Trimming removed 2 bases at V and 2 bases at J, with 16 bases between. Per germline, CDR1 SGHRS and CDR2 YFSETQ. The CDR3 spans 16 residues. The CDR3 spells CASSFQGGVVNTEAFF. The DNA of the CDR3 is TGCGCCAGCAGCTTCCAGGGAGGGGTGGTCAACACTGAAGCTTTCTTT.

This chain links TRBV2 with TRBJ2-5; TRBD2 matches 10 bases. TRBJ2-7 matches the DNA end more closely, so the J call is doubtful. Germline loops: CDR1 SNHLY, CDR2 FYNNEI. The CDR3 is 16 amino acids. The CDR3 DNA reads as TGTGCCAGCAGTGAAAGCGTACTAGCGGGAAGCTACGAGCAGTACTTC. Its protein is CASSESVLAGSYEQYF.

The CDR3 DNA is TGTGCCAGCAGCTTTGGGGGGGGAGAGACCCAGTACTTC. It specifies CASSFGGGETQYF. This chain connects TRBV7-2 to TRBJ2-5; 7 bases are a match to TRBD2. CDR3 size: 13 residues. Germline V CDR1 and CDR2: SGHTA, FQGNSA. Trimming cost V 3 bases and J 4 bases; bases outside gene matches: 2.

V gene TRBV2 combines with J gene TRBJ2-5; perhaps TRBD1 as D (5 bases). Gene TRBJ2-7 matches the end of the DNA better, so the J call may be wrong. This CDR3 has 15 residues. CDR1 is SNHLY and CDR2 is FYNNEI in the germline V gene. The CDR3 nucleotides are TGTGCCAGCAGGACCAGACAGTTCTTATTCATCGAGCAGTACTTC. Translated, it gives CASRTRQFLFIEQYF.